This T cell receptor (beta chain) stems from a study of shared clonotypes between healthy human individuals. Method: immunoSEQ multiplex PCR; TCRdb's copy keeps in-frame clones and lacks some. The repertoire holds about 980,000 clones, approximately 76% seen once, with over 1.3% in the top ten. The sequence was obtained from a man aged 18-30 years in good health. Specimen: memory CD4+ T cells sorted from blood. The sample's subset: CD45RA-negative fraction.

The CDR3 nucleotides read TGTGCCAGCAGGTCATTCCGGGACGGAGAGACCCAGTACTTC. This gives the protein CASRSFRDGETQYF. V is TRBV7-9 and J is TRBJ2-5; possibly TRBD1 or TRBD2 for D (5 bases each). Trimming stripped 6 bases from V and 4 bases from J, with 15 bases between. The germline CDR1 and CDR2 sequences are SEHNR and FQNEAQ (reference sequence). The length of the CDR3 is 14 residues.